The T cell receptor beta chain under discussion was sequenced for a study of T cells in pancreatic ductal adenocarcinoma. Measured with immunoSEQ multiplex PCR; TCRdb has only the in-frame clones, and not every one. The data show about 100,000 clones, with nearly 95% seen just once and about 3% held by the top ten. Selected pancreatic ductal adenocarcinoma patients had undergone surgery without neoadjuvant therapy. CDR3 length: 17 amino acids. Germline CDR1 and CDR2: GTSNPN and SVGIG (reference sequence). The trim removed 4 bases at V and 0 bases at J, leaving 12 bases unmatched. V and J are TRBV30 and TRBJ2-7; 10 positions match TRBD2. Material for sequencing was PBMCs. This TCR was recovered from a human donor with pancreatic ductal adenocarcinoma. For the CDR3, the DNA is TGTGCCTGGAAGCGACCCGGACTAGCGGACCGCTCCTACGAGCAGTACTTC. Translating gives CAWKRPGLADRSYEQYF.